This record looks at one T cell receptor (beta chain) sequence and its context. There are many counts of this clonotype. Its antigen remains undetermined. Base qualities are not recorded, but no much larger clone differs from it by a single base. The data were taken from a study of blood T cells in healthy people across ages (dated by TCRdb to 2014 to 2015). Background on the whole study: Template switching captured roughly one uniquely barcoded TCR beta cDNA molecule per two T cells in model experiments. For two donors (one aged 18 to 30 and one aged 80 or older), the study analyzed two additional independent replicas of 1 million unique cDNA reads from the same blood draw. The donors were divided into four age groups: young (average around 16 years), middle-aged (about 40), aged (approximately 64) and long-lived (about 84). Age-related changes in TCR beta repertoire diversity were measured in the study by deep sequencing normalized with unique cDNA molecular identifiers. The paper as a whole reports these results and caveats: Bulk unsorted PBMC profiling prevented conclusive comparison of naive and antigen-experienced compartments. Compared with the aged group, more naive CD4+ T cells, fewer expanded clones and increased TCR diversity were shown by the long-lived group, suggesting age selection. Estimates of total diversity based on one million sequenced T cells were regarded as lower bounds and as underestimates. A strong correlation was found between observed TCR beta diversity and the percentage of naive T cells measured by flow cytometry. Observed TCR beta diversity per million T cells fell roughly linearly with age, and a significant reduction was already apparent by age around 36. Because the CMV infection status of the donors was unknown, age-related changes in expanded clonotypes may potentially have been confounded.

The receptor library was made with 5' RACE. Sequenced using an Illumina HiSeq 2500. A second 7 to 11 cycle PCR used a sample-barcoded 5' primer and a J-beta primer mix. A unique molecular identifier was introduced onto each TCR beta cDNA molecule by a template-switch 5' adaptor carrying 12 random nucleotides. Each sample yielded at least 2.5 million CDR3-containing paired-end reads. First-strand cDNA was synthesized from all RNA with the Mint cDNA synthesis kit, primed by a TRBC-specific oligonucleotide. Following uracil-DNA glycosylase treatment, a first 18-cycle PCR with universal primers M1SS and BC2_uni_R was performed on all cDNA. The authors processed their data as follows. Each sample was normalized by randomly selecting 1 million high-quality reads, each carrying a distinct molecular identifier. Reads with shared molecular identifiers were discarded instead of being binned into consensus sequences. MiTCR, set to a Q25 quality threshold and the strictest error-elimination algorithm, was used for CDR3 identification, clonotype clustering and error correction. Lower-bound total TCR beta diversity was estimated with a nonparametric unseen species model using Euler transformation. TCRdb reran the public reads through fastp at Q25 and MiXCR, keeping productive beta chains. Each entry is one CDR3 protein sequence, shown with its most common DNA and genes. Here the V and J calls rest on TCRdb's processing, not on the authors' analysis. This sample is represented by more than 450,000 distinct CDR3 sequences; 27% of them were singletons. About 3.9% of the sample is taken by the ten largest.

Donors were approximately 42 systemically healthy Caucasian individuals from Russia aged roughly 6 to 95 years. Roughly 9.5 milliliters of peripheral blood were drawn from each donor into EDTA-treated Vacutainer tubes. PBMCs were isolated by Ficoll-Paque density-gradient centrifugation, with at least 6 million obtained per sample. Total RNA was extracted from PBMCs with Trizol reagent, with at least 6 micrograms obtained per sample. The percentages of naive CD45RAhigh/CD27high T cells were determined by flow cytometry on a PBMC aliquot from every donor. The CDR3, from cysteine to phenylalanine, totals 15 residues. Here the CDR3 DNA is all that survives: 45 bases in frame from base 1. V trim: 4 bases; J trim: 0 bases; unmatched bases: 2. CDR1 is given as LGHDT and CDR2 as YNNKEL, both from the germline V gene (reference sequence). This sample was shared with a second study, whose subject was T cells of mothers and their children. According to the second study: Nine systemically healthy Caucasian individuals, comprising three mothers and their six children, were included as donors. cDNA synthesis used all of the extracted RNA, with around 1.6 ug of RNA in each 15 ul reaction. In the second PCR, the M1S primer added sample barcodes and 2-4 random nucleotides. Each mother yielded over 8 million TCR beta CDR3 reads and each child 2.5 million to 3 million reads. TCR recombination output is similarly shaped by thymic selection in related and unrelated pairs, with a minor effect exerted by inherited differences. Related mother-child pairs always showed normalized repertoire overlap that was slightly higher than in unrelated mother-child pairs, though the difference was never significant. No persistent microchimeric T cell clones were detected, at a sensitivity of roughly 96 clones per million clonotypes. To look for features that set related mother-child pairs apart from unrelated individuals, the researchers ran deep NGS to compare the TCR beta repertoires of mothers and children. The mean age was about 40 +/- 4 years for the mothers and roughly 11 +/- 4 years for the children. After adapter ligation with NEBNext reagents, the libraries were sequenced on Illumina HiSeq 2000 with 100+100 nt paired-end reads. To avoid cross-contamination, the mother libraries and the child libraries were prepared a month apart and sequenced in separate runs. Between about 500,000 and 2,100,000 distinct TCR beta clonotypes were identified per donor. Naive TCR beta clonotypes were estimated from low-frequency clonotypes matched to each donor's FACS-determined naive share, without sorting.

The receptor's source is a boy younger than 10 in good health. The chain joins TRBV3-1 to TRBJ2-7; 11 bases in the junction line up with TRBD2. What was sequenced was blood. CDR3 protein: CASSRTSGSSYEQYF. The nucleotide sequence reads TGTGCCAGCAGCCGTACTAGCGGGAGCTCCTACGAGCAGTACTTC.